The 19 T cell receptor beta chains below were found in one sample sequenced in a study of regulatory T cells in long-lasting Graves disease. Time point in this sample: newly diagnosed GD, antithyroid drugs for less than 3 months. Generation of the TCR library employed RNA extracted from PBMCs. iRepertoire HTBI primers and Arm-PCR of CDR3 regions built TCR beta libraries. Using its own MiXCR run on the multiplex PCR reads, TCRdb lists one record per CDR3 protein. This sample yields approximately 210,000 distinct CDR3 sequences, of which about 16% are seen a single time; roughly a fifth belongs to the top ten. The sample in question was peripheral blood mononuclear cells (PBMCs), obtained at new diagnosis, from a patient treated with antithyroid drugs. The source of these receptors is a female donor with Graves disease.

In the case of this clonotype: This may arise from a read error, as a much more abundant clone is one base away. No conserved phenylalanine or tryptophan ends this CDR3, so it is likely a read error. The V gene is TRBV3-1, the J gene TRBJ1-2; tentatively, D is TRBD1 (6 bases). From germline, CDR1 is LGHDT and CDR2 YNNKEL (reference sequence). The CDR3 sequence is 14 residues long. Trimming took 3 bases from V and 5 from J, leaving 13 bases between them. CDR3 in amino acids: CASSHWGGGYGYTL. The CDR3 DNA reads TGTGCCAGCAGCCATTGGGGGGGCGGGTATGGCTACACCCTC.

This clonotype was seen at least ten times. The rearrangement joins TRBV19 to TRBJ1-1, with D possibly being TRBD1 (6 bases). Germline lookup yields CDR1 LNHDA and CDR2 SQIVND (reference sequence). CDR3 length: 14 residues. The V end was cut by 6 bases, the J end by 6 bases, with 17 bases between. CDR3 protein: CASRYRDGGSEAFF. The CDR3 DNA reads as TGTGCCAGTAGATACAGGGACGGAGGCTCTGAAGCTTTCTTT.

This clonotype has at least ten counts. The chain links TRBV3-1 to TRBJ1-1; D gene uncertain. Germline V gene lookup returns CDR1 LGHDT and CDR2 YNNKEL (reference sequence). This CDR3 contains 15 residues. Trimming removed 4 bases from V and 5 bases from J, with 17 bases in between. The CDR3 bases are TGTGCCAGCAGCCCCGCGGGAGTGAGGGTTACTGAAGCTTTCTTT. It yields the protein CASSPAGVRVTEAFF.

The rearrangement uses TRBV6-1 and TRBJ2-7; 14 bases align to TRBD2. The V and J ends lost 8 bases and 6 bases, in that order; junction bases with no gene match: 6. The length of the CDR3 is 14 residues. Looked up from germline, CDR1 is MNHNS and CDR2 is SASEGT. In DNA, the CDR3 is TGTGCCAGCCTAAGACTAGCGGGAGGGACCGAGCAGTACTTC. It is translated as CASLRLAGGTEQYF.

Comments on this clonotype: A single base is all that separates this from a far larger clone, so a read error is likely. The chain combines TRBV11-1 with TRBJ2-7, with a tentative D call TRBD1 (5 bases). CDR3 length: 13 amino acids. Trimming took 5 bases from V and 7 from J, leaving 15 bases between them. The germline gives CDR1 SGHAT, CDR2 FQDESV (reference sequence). The CDR3 region has the DNA TGTGCCAGCAGCCCGACAGACTCCGGGGAGCAGTACTTC. Its translation: CASSPTDSGEQYF. Complete variable domain (other parts from reference TRBV11-1 and TRBJ2-7): EAEVAQSPRYKITEKSQAVAFWCDPISGHATLYWYRQILGQGPELLVQFQDESVVDDSQLPKDRFSAERLKGVDSTLKIQPAELGDSAMYLCASSPTDSGEQYFGPGTRLTVT.

About this clonotype: At one end the junction does not follow the germline gene, possibly because of a read error. This rearrangement joins TRBV28 to TRBJ1-2; D is perhaps TRBD1 (6 bases). The CDR3 has 11 amino acids. Germline CDR1 reads MDHEN; CDR2 reads SYDVKM. The CDR3 sequence is CAGRGNYGYTF. CDR3 nucleotides: TGTGCCGGCAGGGGTAACTATGGCTACACCTTC.

Regarding this clonotype: A much bigger clone sits one base away, suggesting this may be a read error. The chain has TRBV2 and TRBJ2-3; the D gene is possibly TRBD1 (6 bases). Germline values: CDR1 SNHLY, CDR2 FYNNEI. The CDR3 contains 12 residues. The CDR3: CASTGVTDPQYF. CDR3 bases: TGTGCCAGCACAGGGGTCACAGATCCGCAGTATTTT.

This clonotype was observed many times. The chain is built from TRBV6-5 and TRBJ2-1; the D gene is possibly TRBD2 (7 bases). Germline-derived CDR1 and CDR2 are MNHEY and SVGAGI. The V gene lost 4 bases and the J gene lost 5 bases, with 12 bases spanning the gap. This CDR3 contains 14 residues. This chain's CDR3 is CASSSREGDNEQFF. The CDR3 coding sequence is TGTGCCAGCAGTTCGAGGGAGGGGGACAATGAGCAGTTCTTC.

Comments on this clonotype: This clone may be a read error of a much larger clone one base away. The CDR3 DNA reads as TGTGCCGGCAGCTTGCCCGGGACAGGCGGCACAGATACGCAGTATTTT. As protein: CAGSLPGTGGTDTQYF. The chain joins TRBV12-3 or TRBV12-4 to TRBJ2-3; 8 bases match TRBD1. The CDR3 sequence is 16 residues long.

The chain uses TRBV7-3 and TRBJ2-4, with D perhaps TRBD1 (6 bases). The CDR3 runs 13 residues. Trimming removed 6 bases at V and 10 bases at J, with 16 bases between. Germline V gene sequence: CDR1 SGHTA, CDR2 FQGTGA. CDR3: CASSRDIVSIQYF. CDR3 in DNA: TGTGCCAGCAGTCGGGACATCGTTAGTATTCAGTACTTC.

This clonotype was counted many times. CDR3 region: CASSLGGGITYEQYF. The CDR3 DNA is TGTGCCAGCAGCTTAGGAGGCGGGATCACCTACGAGCAGTACTTC. The chain recombines TRBV7-2 with TRBJ2-7; TRBD2 is a possible D gene (6 bases). V shed 1 base and J shed 2 bases, with 12 bases lying between them. The V gene's germline CDR1 is SGHTA and CDR2 FQGNSA. The CDR3 is 15 amino acids.

This clonotype was counted many times. The chain is built from TRBV6-5 and TRBJ1-6, with TRBD1 matching over 8 bases. The CDR3 is made up of 17 amino acids. V lost 2 bases to trimming and J lost 14 bases; unmatched junction nucleotides: 17. Germline V gene sequence: CDR1 MNHEY, CDR2 SVGAGI. CDR3 sequence reads: CASSYEPRTGRASALHF. The CDR3 DNA follows: TGTGCCAGCAGTTACGAGCCTCGGACAGGGAGGGCCTCGGCCCTCCACTTT.

J is TRBJ1-6 and V is TRBV19; D unresolved. Trimming removed 3 bases at V and 7 bases at J, with 10 bases between. The germline V gene encodes CDR1 LNHDA and CDR2 SQIVND (reference sequence). This CDR3 spans 14 amino acids. CDR3: CASSMGRNNSPLHF. CDR3 coding DNA: TGTGCCAGTAGTATGGGCAGGAACAATTCACCCCTCCACTTT. The full variable domain, completed using reference TRBV19 and TRBJ1-6, is DGGITQSPKYLFRKEGQNVTLSCEQNLNHDAMYWYRQDPGQGLRLIYYSQIVNDFQKGDIAEGYSVSREKKESFPLTVTSAQKNPTAFYLCASSMGRNNSPLHFGNGTRLTVT.

This clonotype was seen repeatedly, ten times or more. V gene TRBV28 combines with J gene TRBJ2-3; 14 nucleotides align to TRBD2. Germline V CDR1 and CDR2: MDHEN, SYDVKM. Losses at the gene ends were 7 bases for V and 0 bases for J; bases not matched to a gene: 18. The CDR3 length is 21 residues. The CDR3 DNA reads TGTGCCAGCAATCCGACAGGGCCCGGACTAGCGGGAGGAAGGAGCACAGATACGCAGTATTTT. This translates into CASNPTGPGLAGGRSTDTQYF.

This clonotype was counted many times. The chain is built from TRBV20-1 and TRBJ2-5; 13 bases are shared with TRBD2. CDR3 size: 15 residues. The V segment lost 5 bases and the J segment 2 bases; nucleotides outside the gene matches: 5. Germline V CDR1 and CDR2: DFQATT, SNEGSKA (reference sequence). CDR3 DNA: TGCAGTGCTGCCCCGACTAGCGGGAGGCAAGAGACCCAGTACTTC. This translates into CSAAPTSGRQETQYF.

Many counts were recorded for this clonotype. V is TRBV6-5 and J is TRBJ2-7; 10 bases agree with TRBD1. This CDR3 is built from 16 residues. V was clipped by 2 bases and J by 4 bases; unmatched bases: 8. Germline V gene data show CDR1 as MNHEY and CDR2 as SVGAGI. The CDR3 reads CASSYAPGQGIYEQYF. DNA for the CDR3: TGTGCCAGCAGTTACGCTCCGGGACAGGGGATTTACGAGCAGTACTTC.

This clonotype was seen many times. The chain uses TRBV7-3 and TRBJ2-2, with D possibly TRBD2 on 6 matching bases. CDR1 is SGHTA and CDR2 is FQGTGA in the germline V gene. This CDR3 spans 14 amino acids. Trimming removed 7 bases at V and 1 base at J, with 10 bases between. DNA of the CDR3: TGTGCCAGCACCGTGGGGGGGAACACCGGGGAGCTGTTTTTT. Protein product: CASTVGGNTGELFF. The variable domain in full, completed from reference TRBV7-3 and TRBJ2-2, reads GAGVSQTPSNKVTEKGKYVELRCDPISGHTALYWYRQSLGQGPEFLIYFQGTGAADDSGLPNDRFFAVRPEGSVSTLKIQRTERGDSAVYLCASTVGGNTGELFFGEGSRLTVL.

This clonotype was found many times. This chain connects TRBV2 to TRBJ1-2, with 10 bases matching TRBD1. The ends lost 5 bases at V and 6 bases at J; junction bases unmatched: 9. The CDR3 has 15 residues. Germline CDR1 and CDR2: SNHLY and FYNNEI. DNA of the CDR3: TGTGCCAGCAGTAAAACCGGGACAGGGGATGATGGCTACACCTTC. It yields the protein CASSKTGTGDDGYTF.

The chain has TRBV7-3 and TRBJ2-2, with 11 bases fitting TRBD2. From germline, CDR1 is SGHTA and CDR2 FQGTGA. V was pared by 10 bases and J by 4 bases, with 5 bases of the junction left unmatched. This CDR3 is 14 amino acids long. The CDR3 sequence: CAKRLAGLTGELFF. CDR3 nucleotides: TGTGCCAAAAGACTAGCGGGACTCACCGGGGAGCTGTTTTTT.